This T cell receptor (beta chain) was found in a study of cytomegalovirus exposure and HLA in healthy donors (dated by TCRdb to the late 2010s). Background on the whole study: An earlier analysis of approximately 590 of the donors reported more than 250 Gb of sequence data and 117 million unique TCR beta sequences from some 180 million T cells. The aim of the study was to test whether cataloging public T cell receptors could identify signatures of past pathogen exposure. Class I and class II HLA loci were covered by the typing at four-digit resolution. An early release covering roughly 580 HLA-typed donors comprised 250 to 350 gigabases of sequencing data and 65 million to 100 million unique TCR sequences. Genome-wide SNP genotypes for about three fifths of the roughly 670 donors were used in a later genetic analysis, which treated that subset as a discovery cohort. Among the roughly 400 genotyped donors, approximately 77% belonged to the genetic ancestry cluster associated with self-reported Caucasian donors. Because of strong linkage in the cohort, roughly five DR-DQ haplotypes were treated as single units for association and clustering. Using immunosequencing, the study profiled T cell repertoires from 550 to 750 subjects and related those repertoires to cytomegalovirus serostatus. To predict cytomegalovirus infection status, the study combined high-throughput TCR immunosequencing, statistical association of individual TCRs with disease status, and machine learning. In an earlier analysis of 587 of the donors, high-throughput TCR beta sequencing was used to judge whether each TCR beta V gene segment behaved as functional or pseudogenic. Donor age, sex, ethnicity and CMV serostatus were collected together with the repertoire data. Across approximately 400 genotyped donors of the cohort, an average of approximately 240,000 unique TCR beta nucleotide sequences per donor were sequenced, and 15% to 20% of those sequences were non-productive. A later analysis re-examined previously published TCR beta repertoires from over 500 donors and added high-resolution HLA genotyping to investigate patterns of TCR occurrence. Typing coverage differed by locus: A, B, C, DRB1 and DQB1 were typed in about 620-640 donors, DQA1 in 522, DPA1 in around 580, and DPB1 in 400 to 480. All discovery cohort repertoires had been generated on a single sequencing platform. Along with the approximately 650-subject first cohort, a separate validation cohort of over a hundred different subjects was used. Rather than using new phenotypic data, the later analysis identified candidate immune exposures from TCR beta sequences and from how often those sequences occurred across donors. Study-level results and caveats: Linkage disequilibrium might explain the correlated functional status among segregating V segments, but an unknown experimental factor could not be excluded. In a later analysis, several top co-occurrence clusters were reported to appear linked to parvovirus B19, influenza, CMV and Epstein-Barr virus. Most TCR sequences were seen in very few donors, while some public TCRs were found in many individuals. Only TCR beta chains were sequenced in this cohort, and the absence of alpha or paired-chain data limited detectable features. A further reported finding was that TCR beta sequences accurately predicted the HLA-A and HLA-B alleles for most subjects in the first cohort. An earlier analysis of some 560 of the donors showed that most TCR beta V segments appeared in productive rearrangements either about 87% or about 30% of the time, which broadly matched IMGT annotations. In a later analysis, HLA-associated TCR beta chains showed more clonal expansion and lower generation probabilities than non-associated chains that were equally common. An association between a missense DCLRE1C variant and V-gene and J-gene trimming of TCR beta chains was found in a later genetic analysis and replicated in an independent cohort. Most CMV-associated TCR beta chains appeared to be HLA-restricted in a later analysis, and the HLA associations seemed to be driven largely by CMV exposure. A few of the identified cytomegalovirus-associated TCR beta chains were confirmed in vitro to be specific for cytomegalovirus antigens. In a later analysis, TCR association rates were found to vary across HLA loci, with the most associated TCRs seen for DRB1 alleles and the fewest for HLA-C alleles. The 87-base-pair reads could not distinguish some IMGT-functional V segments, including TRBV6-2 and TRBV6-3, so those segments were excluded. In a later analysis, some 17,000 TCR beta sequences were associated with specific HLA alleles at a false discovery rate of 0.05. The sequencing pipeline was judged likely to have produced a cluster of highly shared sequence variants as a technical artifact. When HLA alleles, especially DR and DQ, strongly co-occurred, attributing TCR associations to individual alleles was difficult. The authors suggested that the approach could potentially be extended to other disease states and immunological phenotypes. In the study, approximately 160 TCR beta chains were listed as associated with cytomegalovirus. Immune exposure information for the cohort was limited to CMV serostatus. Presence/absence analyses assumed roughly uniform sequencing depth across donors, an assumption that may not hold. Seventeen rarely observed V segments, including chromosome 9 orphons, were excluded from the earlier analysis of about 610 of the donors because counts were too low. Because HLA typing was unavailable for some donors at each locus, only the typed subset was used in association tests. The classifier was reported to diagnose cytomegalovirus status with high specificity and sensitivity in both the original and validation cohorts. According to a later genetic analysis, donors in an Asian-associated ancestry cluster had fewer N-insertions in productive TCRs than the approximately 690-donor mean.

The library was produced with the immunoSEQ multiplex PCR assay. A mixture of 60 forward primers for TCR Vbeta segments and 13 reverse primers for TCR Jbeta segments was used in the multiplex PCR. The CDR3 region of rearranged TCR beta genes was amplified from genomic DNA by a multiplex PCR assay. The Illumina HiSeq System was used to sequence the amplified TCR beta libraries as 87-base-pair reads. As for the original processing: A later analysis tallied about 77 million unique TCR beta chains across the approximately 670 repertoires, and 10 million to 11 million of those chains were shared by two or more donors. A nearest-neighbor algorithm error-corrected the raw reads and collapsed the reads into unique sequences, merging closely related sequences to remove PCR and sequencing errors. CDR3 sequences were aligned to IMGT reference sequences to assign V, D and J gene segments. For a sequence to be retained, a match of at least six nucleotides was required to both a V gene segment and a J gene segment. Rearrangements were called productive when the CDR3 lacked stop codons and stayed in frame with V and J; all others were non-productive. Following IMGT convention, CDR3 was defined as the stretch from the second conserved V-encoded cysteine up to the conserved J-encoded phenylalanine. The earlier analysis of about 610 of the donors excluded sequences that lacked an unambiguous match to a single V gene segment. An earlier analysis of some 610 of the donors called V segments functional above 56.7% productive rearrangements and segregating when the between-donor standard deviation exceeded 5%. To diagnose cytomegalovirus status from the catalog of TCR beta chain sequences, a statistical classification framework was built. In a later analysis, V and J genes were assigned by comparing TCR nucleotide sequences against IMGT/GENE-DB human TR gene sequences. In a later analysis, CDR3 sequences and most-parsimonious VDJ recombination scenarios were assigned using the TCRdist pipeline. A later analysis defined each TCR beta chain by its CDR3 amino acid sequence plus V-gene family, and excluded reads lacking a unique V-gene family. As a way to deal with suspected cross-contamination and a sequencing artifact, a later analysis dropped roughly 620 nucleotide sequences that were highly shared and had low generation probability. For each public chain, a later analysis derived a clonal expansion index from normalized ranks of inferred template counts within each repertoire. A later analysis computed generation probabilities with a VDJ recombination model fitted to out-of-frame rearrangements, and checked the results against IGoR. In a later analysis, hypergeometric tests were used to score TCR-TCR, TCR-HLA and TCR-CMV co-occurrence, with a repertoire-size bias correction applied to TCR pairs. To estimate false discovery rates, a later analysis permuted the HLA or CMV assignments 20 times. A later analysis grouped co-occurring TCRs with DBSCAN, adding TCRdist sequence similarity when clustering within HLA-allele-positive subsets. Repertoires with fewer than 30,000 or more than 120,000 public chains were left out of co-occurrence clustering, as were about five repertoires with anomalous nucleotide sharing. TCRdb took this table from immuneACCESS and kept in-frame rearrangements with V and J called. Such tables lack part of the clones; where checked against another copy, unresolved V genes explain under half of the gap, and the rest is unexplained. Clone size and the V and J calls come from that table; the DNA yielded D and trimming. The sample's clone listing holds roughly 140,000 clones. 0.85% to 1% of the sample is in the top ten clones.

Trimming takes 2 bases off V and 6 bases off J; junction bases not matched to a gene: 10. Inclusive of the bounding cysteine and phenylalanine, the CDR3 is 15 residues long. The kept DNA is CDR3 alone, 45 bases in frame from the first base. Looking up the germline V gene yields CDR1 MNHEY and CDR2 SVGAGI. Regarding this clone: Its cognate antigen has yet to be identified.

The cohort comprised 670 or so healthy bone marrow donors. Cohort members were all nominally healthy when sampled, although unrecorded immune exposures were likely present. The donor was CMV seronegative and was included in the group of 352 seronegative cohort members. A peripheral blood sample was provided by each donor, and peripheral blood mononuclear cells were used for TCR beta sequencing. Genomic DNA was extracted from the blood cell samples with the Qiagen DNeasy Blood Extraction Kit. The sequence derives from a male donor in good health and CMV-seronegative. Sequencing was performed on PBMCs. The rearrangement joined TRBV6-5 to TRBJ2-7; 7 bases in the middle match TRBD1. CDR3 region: CASSYRAGTAGEQYF. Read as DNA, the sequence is TGTGCCAGCAGTTACCGAGCCGGGACAGCCGGCGAGCAGTACTTC.